The present entry profiles one TCR beta chain with its context. CDR1 and CDR2 (germline): SGHTA, FQGNSA. This CDR3 spans 16 amino acids. Germline trimming cut 2 bases from V and 4 bases from J; bases unmatched to any gene: 8. It was with a sample-barcoded 5' primer and a J-beta primer mix that a second PCR of about 6 to 11 cycles was run. TCRdb re-called the 5' RACE reads with MiXCR, one entry per CDR3 protein. The table shows about 700,000 distinct CDR3 sequences, with roughly 30% occurring only once. This record belongs to a study of blood T cells in healthy people across ages. What was sequenced was blood. This receptor was obtained from a woman older than 75 in good health. The J gene is TRBJ2-7, the V gene TRBV7-2; 10 positions agree with TRBD2. CDR3 DNA sequence: TGTGCCAGCAGCTTAACGGCTAGCGGGAGTCCGTACGAGCAGTACTTC. It is translated as CASSLTASGSPYEQYF.